The next 31 T cell receptor beta chains were all read from a single sample in a study of T cells in localized non-small cell lung cancer. Profiling relied on immunoSEQ multiplex PCR, and the TCRdb table lists in-frame clones only, not all of them. The profile shows 61,000 or so clones, 75% to 90% of them singletons. The sequences come from peripheral blood, collected before any cancer treatment. The receptors derive from a woman aged 40 to 75 with stage I lung adenocarcinoma.

The genes are TRBV7-2 and TRBJ2-1; D perhaps matches TRBD1 (6 bases). CDR1 is SGHTA and CDR2 is FQGNSA in the germline V gene. V was pared by 7 bases and J by 9 bases, with 19 bases between. This CDR3 comprises 14 residues. CDR3 in DNA: TGTGCCAGCACCCAGGGGAGTGGGCCTGGTGAGCAGTTCTTC. Protein: CASTQGSGPGEQFF.

The chain combines TRBV9 with TRBJ2-7; 8 bases fit TRBD1. The trim removed 0 bases at V and 4 bases at J, leaving 6 bases unmatched. This CDR3 region has 15 residues. Germline CDR1 SGDLS, CDR2 YYNGEE. CDR3 in amino acids: CASSVGQGAIYEQYF. Here the CDR3 DNA reads TGTGCCAGCAGCGTAGGGCAGGGGGCAATTTACGAGCAGTACTTC.

This sequence joins TRBV5-1 and TRBJ1-3; perhaps TRBD1 as D (5 bases). CDR3 length: 14 residues. V lost 4 bases and J 0 bases, leaving 8 bases between the germline ends. The V gene's germline CDR1 is SGHRS and CDR2 YFSETQ. Here the CDR3 reads CASSPGSSGNTIYF. In DNA form, the CDR3 reads TGCGCCAGCAGCCCAGGGTCCTCTGGAAACACCATATATTTT.

In this sample, this clone turned up once. The rearrangement uses TRBV19 and TRBJ1-4, with a possible D match to TRBD1 (5 bases). The CDR3 runs 13 residues. Germline V lookup: CDR1 LNHDA, CDR2 SQIVND (reference sequence). Trimming cost V 7 bases and J 8 bases, with 14 bases left between them. The CDR3 nucleotides read TGTGCCAGTACCCGGGGGACCGCAGAAAAACTGTTTTTT. Residues: CASTRGTAEKLFF.

The gene calls are TRBV7-9 and TRBJ2-7, with D hard to call. CDR1 and CDR2 (germline): SEHNR, FQNEAQ (reference sequence). CDR3 length: 15 amino acids. The V and J ends lost 1 base and 0 bases respectively, with 10 bases between them. DNA for the CDR3: TGTGCCAGCAGCTTAGTTCTTCCGGGCTCCTACGAGCAGTACTTC. Translating gives CASSLVLPGSYEQYF.

CDR3 amino acids: CASRGGTGGYGYTF. The CDR3 DNA is TGTGCCAGCAGGGGGGGGACAGGAGGATATGGCTACACCTTC. J is TRBJ1-2 and V is TRBV5-8, with 8 bases matching TRBD1. Losses at the gene ends were 5 bases for V and 5 bases for J; bases not matched to a gene: 8. The germline V gene encodes CDR1 SGHTS and CDR2 YDEGEE. The CDR3 sequence is 14 residues long.

The genes are TRBV6-5 and TRBJ1-2; D is uncertain. Per the germline V gene, CDR1 is MNHEY and CDR2 is SVGAGI. This CDR3 spans 14 amino acids. Trimming cost V 5 bases and J 0 bases, with 10 bases left between them. CDR3 coding DNA: TGTGCCAGCAGTCGTTTGAATACTAACTATGGCTACACCTTC. This gives the protein CASSRLNTNYGYTF.

This chain joins TRBV15 and TRBJ2-7, with 9 bases that match TRBD1. J lost 1 base, V lost 8 bases, and 3 bases had no gene match. CDR1 and CDR2 (germline): LNHNV, YYDKDF (reference sequence). The CDR3 loop spans 13 amino acids. CDR3 loop: CATSTGGSYEQYF. As DNA, the CDR3 is TGTGCCACCTCGACAGGGGGGTCCTACGAGCAGTACTTC. The entire variable domain, with the rest obtained from reference TRBV15 and TRBJ2-7, is as follows: DAMVIQNPRYQVTQFGKPVTLSCSQTLNHNVMYWYQQKSSQAPKLLFHYYDKDFNNEADTPDNFQSRRPNTSFCFLDIRSPGLGDTAMYLCATSTGGSYEQYFGPGTRLTVT.

J is TRBJ2-1 and V is TRBV10-3; 10 nucleotides match TRBD1. This CDR3 has 14 residues. The germline V gene has CDR1 ENHRY and CDR2 SYGVKD. Trimming took 6 bases from V and 9 from J; bases not matched to a gene: 8. Written as DNA, the CDR3 is TGTGCCATCAGAACCGGGACAGGGGCGGGTGAGCAGTTCTTC. Translating gives CAIRTGTGAGEQFF.

This chain connects TRBV4-2 to TRBJ2-1, with 9 nucleotides matching TRBD1. Germline CDR1 is LGHNA and CDR2 is YNFKEQ. The CDR3 spans 16 residues. Trimming took 3 bases from V and 8 from J; bases not matched to a gene: 11. Written as DNA, the CDR3 is TGTGCCAGCAGCCAGGAGGGACAGGGCTTAATGGATGAGCAGTTCTTC. This sequence encodes CASSQEGQGLMDEQFF.

V gene TRBV2 combines with J gene TRBJ2-7; the D call may be TRBD1 or TRBD2 (5 bases each). CDR1 and CDR2 (germline): SNHLY, FYNNEI. V dropped 8 bases and J dropped 1 base, with 21 bases sitting between them. The CDR3 covers 16 residues. Written as DNA, the CDR3 is TGTGCCAGCGAGGCGGGCAGGGTATCTCTTTCCTACGAGCAGTACTTC. Translated: CASEAGRVSLSYEQYF.

CDR3 loop: CASSSTSGGYTGELFF. The CDR3 bases are TGCGCCAGCAGCTCGACTAGCGGGGGGTACACCGGGGAGCTGTTTTTT. The J gene is TRBJ2-2, the V gene TRBV5-1, with 13 bases fitting TRBD2. The germline gives CDR1 SGHRS, CDR2 YFSETQ. This CDR3 comprises 16 residues. V lost 3 bases and J lost 3; bases outside the gene matches: 2.

This clone was counted a single time. CDR3 sequence (DNA): TGTGCCAGCAGCCAGCTGACTAGCGGGGGAAGAAGCACAGATACGCAGTATTTT. Its translation is CASSQLTSGGRSTDTQYF. V gene TRBV4-2 combines with J gene TRBJ2-3, with TRBD2 matching over 12 bases. CDR1 is LGHNA and CDR2 is YNFKEQ in the germline V gene. There are 18 residues in the CDR3. V lost 3 bases, J lost 0 bases, and 7 bases stayed unmatched.

This rearrangement joins TRBV5-1 to TRBJ1-1; perhaps TRBD1 as D (5 bases). In germline, CDR1 is SGHRS, CDR2 YFSETQ. The CDR3 totals 16 residues. Trimming pared 3 bases from V and 1 base from J, leaving 16 bases between. CDR3 region: CASSSRTSGGNTEAFF. CDR3 nucleotides: TGCGCCAGCAGCTCCCGGACATCAGGCGGGAACACTGAAGCTTTCTTT.

The chain has TRBV30 and TRBJ1-4; 8 bases line up with TRBD1. CDR1 and CDR2 (germline): GTSNPN, SVGIG (reference sequence). V shed 3 bases and J 8 bases; nucleotides not matched to a gene: 2. The CDR3 extends over 12 amino acids. In DNA form, the CDR3 reads TGTGCCTGGAGGACAGGGGCCGAAAAACTGTTTTTT. Protein sequence: CAWRTGAEKLFF. Drawing the rest from reference TRBV30 and TRBJ1-4, the complete variable domain is SQTIHQWPATLVQPVGSPLSLECTVEGTSNPNLYWYRQAAGRGLQLLFYSVGIGQISSEVPQNLSASRPQDRQFILSSKKLLLSDSGFYLCAWRTGAEKLFFGSGTQLSVL.

The CDR3 sequence: CASSLEASAIDGYTF. DNA of the CDR3: TGTGCCAGCAGCTTGGAGGCCTCGGCTATTGATGGCTACACCTTC. The V and J genes are TRBV5-6 and TRBJ1-2; D remains ambiguous. Germline lookup yields CDR1 SGHDT and CDR2 YYEEEE. V dropped 0 bases and J dropped 6 bases, with 15 bases sitting between them. This CDR3 contains 15 residues. The full variable domain, rest sourced from reference TRBV5-6 and TRBJ1-2, is DAGVTQSPTHLIKTRGQQVTLRCSPKSGHDTVSWYQQALGQGPQFIFQYYEEEERQRGNFPDRFSGHQFPNYSSELNVNALLLGDSALYLCASSLEASAIDGYTFGSGTRLTVV.

The rearrangement joins TRBV10-3 to TRBJ1-2; no firm D call. In germline, CDR1 is ENHRY, CDR2 SYGVKD. The V end lost 2 bases, the J end lost 0 bases, and 7 bases lay between the germline ends. This CDR3 comprises 14 residues. As DNA, the CDR3 is TGTGCCATCAGTGAGCCTGATCCTAACTATGGCTACACCTTC. Amino acids: CAISEPDPNYGYTF.

This chain joins TRBV5-4 and TRBJ2-5; D call uncertain. The CDR3 is made up of 11 amino acids. Germline loops: CDR1 SGHNT, CDR2 YYREEE (reference sequence). The V gene lost 3 bases and the J gene lost 5 bases, with 5 bases spanning the gap. CDR3 in amino acids: CASSSRETQYF. For the CDR3, the DNA is TGTGCCAGCAGCTCTAGGGAGACCCAGTACTTC.

The chain has TRBV29-1 and TRBJ1-1, with D possibly being TRBD1 (5 bases). The CDR3 has 13 residues. The V and J ends lost 6 bases and 5 bases respectively, with 16 bases between them. Germline loops: CDR1 SQVTM, CDR2 ANQGSEA. The CDR3: CSVKGRPGTEAFF. CDR3 nucleotides: TGCAGCGTCAAGGGACGGCCCGGGACTGAAGCTTTCTTT.

The chain employs TRBV27 and TRBJ1-5, with D possibly being TRBD1 or TRBD2 (5 bases each). The last part of the DNA fits TRBJ2-3 better; the J call may be wrong. The CDR3 spans 14 residues. Germline V gene sequence: CDR1 MNHEY, CDR2 SMNVEV (reference sequence). For the CDR3, the DNA is TGTGCCAGCAGTTTATCGGGGGTGGGCCAGCCCCAGTATTTT. Encoded protein: CASSLSGVGQPQYF.

The chain uses TRBV5-1 and TRBJ1-2, with TRBD1 matching over 9 bases. The CDR3 has 13 amino acids. Trimming took 5 bases from V and 8 from J; bases not matched to a gene: 7. The germline V gene encodes CDR1 SGHRS and CDR2 YFSETQ. The CDR3 region is CASRSDRGSGYTF. DNA for the CDR3: TGCGCCAGCAGGTCGGACAGGGGAAGCGGCTACACCTTC.

The chain carries TRBV27 and TRBJ1-1; D unclear. V lost 2 bases to trimming and J lost 1 base, with 5 bases between them. CDR3 size: 13 residues. Germline lookup yields CDR1 MNHEY and CDR2 SMNVEV (reference sequence). For the CDR3, the DNA is TGTGCCAGCAGTTTAGTCGGGAACACTGAAGCTTTCTTT. Its protein is CASSLVGNTEAFF.

The V gene is TRBV19, the J gene TRBJ1-2; 8 bases map to TRBD1. The CDR3 extends over 14 amino acids. Germline V lookup: CDR1 LNHDA, CDR2 SQIVND (reference sequence). The V and J ends lost 6 bases and 6 bases, in that order; junction bases with no gene match: 9. The CDR3 loop is CASRPRTGKDGYTF. The CDR3 DNA reads TGTGCCAGTAGACCTAGGACAGGGAAGGATGGCTACACCTTC.

The J gene is TRBJ2-3, the V gene TRBV19, with D unresolved. Germline CDR1 and CDR2: LNHDA and SQIVND (reference sequence). The CDR3 runs 16 residues. V shed 3 bases and J shed 0 bases, with 13 bases lying between them. Here the CDR3 reads CASSILAQRSTDTQYF. CDR3 coding DNA: TGTGCCAGTAGTATTCTGGCCCAGAGGAGCACAGATACGCAGTATTTT.

This chain joins TRBV30 and TRBJ2-2; D uncertain. Germline values: CDR1 GTSNPN, CDR2 SVGIG (reference sequence). CDR3 length: 13 residues. Trimming took off 0 bases at V and 1 base at J, with 3 bases between the two ends. CDR3 protein: CAWSVENTGELFF. Here the CDR3 DNA reads TGTGCCTGGAGTGTAGAGAACACCGGGGAGCTGTTTTTT.

The chain combines TRBV30 with TRBJ2-5; 8 nucleotides align to TRBD1. V dropped 2 bases and J dropped 4; count of bases not matched to a gene: 6. Germline values: CDR1 GTSNPN, CDR2 SVGIG (reference sequence). The CDR3 runs 14 residues. Written as DNA, the CDR3 is TGTGCCTGGAGTCAGGGGGCGATTGGAGAGACCCAGTACTTC. Protein: CAWSQGAIGETQYF.

This clone appeared once. The rearrangement uses TRBV7-8 and TRBJ2-2; D gene uncertain. This CDR3 comprises 14 residues. Looked up from germline, CDR1 is SGHVS and CDR2 is FQNEAQ. V lost 5 bases and J 5 bases, leaving 12 bases between the germline ends. Here the CDR3 reads CASSPDGVTGELFF. The CDR3 region has the DNA TGTGCCAGCAGCCCAGATGGGGTAACCGGGGAGCTGTTTTTT.

The V gene is TRBV5-6, the J gene TRBJ1-2; D not resolved. Trimming took off 3 bases at V and 4 bases at J, with 16 bases between the two ends. This CDR3 is 15 amino acids long. Germline CDR1 is SGHDT and CDR2 is YYEEEE. DNA of the CDR3: TGTGCCAGCAGCTCGGTAGCGGGGAACGGCTATGGCTACACCTTC. Amino acid sequence: CASSSVAGNGYGYTF.

The chain carries TRBV9 and TRBJ1-4; TRBD1 is a possible D gene (6 bases). CDR3 size: 16 residues. Trimming took off 5 bases at V and 4 bases at J, with 18 bases between the two ends. The V gene's germline CDR1 is SGDLS and CDR2 YYNGEE. This chain's CDR3 is CASSLGGRRSNEKLFF. CDR3 coding DNA: TGTGCCAGCAGTTTAGGGGGGCGGAGAAGTAATGAAAAACTGTTTTTT. Combining the CDR3 with reference TRBV9 and TRBJ1-4 gives the whole variable domain DSGVTQTPKHLITATGQRVTLRCSPRSGDLSVYWYQQSLDQGLQFLIQYYNGEERAKGNILERFSAQQFPDLHSELNLSSLELGDSALYFCASSLGGRRSNEKLFFGSGTQLSVL.

V usage is TRBV6-1 and J usage is TRBJ2-2, with D tentatively TRBD2 (6 bases). Per the germline V gene, CDR1 is MNHNS and CDR2 is SASEGT. This CDR3 has 15 residues. The V end was cut by 6 bases, the J end by 6 bases, with 17 bases between. The CDR3 loop is CASSPYQGGPGELFF. The CDR3 coding sequence is TGTGCCAGCAGCCCCTACCAAGGAGGGCCCGGGGAGCTGTTTTTT.

The chain joins TRBV5-1 to TRBJ2-3; D perhaps matches TRBD1 (5 bases). V lost 3 bases and J lost 2, with 10 bases in between. The CDR3 spans 14 residues. The germline gives CDR1 SGHRS, CDR2 YFSETQ. The CDR3 sequence is CASSSGHLTDTQYF. CDR3 DNA sequence: TGCGCCAGCAGCTCCGGACACCTCACAGATACGCAGTATTTT.